Each of the 25 T cell receptor beta chains below was sequenced from the same sample in a study of blood T cell repertoires in COVID-19. The data were produced by immunoSEQ multiplex PCR, yet TCRdb's version contains in-frame clones alone and is incomplete. Of 40,000 to 45,000 clones in the sample, approximately 70% were seen once. Input material: peripheral blood. The source of these receptors is a man older than 75 with acute or convalescent COVID-19.

The chain uses TRBV2 and TRBJ1-1, with 9 bases identical to TRBD1. V lost 6 bases, J lost 5 bases, and 4 bases stayed unmatched. Germline-derived CDR1 and CDR2 are SNHLY and FYNNEI. The CDR3 spans 13 residues. The CDR3 DNA is TGTGCCAGCAGCCGGACAGGGGAGACTGAAGCTTTCTTT. It translates to CASSRTGETEAFF. The variable domain in full, with the rest retrieved from reference TRBV2 and TRBJ1-1, is EPEVTQTPSHQVTQMGQEVILRCVPISNHLYFYWYRQILGQKVEFLVSFYNNEISEKSEIFDDQFSVERPDGSNFTLKIRSTKLEDSAMYFCASSRTGETEAFFGQGTRLTVV.

This clone turned up a few times. The chain links TRBV10-3 to TRBJ2-7, with 10 bases aligning to TRBD2. Trimming took 2 bases from V and 0 from J; bases not matched to a gene: 7. The CDR3 has 17 residues. CDR1 is ENHRY, CDR2 SYGVKD, per germline. CDR3 nucleotides: TGTGCCATCAGTGAGGCTAGCGGGGGACGGAGCTCCTACGAGCAGTACTTC. This translates into CAISEASGGRSSYEQYF.

J is TRBJ2-2 and V is TRBV5-1, with D unclear. This CDR3 has 15 amino acids. V was clipped by 4 bases and J by 1 base, with 11 bases between them. Germline-derived CDR1 and CDR2 are SGHRS and YFSETQ. The CDR3 coding sequence is TGCGCCAGCAGCCCAGGTGGTGGGAACACCGGGGAGCTGTTTTTT. Its protein is CASSPGGGNTGELFF.

The DNA of the CDR3 is TGTGCCACCAGCAGAGATCGCGCGGCATCCACAGATACGCAGTATTTT. It is translated as CATSRDRAASTDTQYF. The chain links TRBV15 to TRBJ2-3, with D hard to call. Germline-derived CDR1 and CDR2 are LNHNV and YYDKDF (reference sequence). Trimming stripped 0 bases from V and 2 bases from J, with 12 bases between. The CDR3 sequence is 16 residues long.

This chain links TRBV7-8 with TRBJ1-1; D possibly corresponds to TRBD1 (6 bases). With 4 bases removed from V and 3 bases from J, the gap between germline ends came to 18 bases. Germline CDR1 and CDR2: SGHVS and FQNEAQ. The CDR3 extends over 16 amino acids. The CDR3 loop reads CASSSGSGTLYTEAFF. The CDR3 coding sequence is TGTGCCAGCAGCTCCGGTTCCGGGACATTGTACACTGAAGCTTTCTTT.

The rearrangement links TRBV19 to TRBJ2-5; 9 nucleotides agree with TRBD2. The CDR3 consists of 15 residues. After removal of 1 base from V and 1 base from J, the junction contained 1 base not matched to a gene. Per germline, CDR1 LNHDA and CDR2 SQIVND (reference sequence). The CDR3 nucleotides read TGTGCCAGTAGTATAGGACTAGCGGCCCAAGAGACCCAGTACTTC. It encodes CASSIGLAAQETQYF.

The V and J genes are TRBV10-1 and TRBJ2-1; the match to TRBD2 covers 11 bases. V lost 10 bases and J lost 12; bases outside the gene matches: 5. CDR1 and CDR2 (germline): WNHNN, SYGVQD (reference sequence). The CDR3 covers 11 residues. The CDR3 sequence: CANLSGRVQFF. The CDR3 nucleotides read TGCGCCAACCTTAGCGGGAGGGTGCAGTTCTTC.

The rearrangement links TRBV4-2 to TRBJ1-4; D call uncertain. CDR3 length: 14 amino acids. The germline V gene encodes CDR1 LGHNA and CDR2 YNFKEQ. V lost 0 bases, J lost 8 bases, and 10 bases lay in between. The DNA of the CDR3 is TGTGCCAGCAGCCAAGAACCGGGATGGGAAAAACTGTTTTTT. Its translation: CASSQEPGWEKLFF.

The chain is built from TRBV7-9 and TRBJ2-3, with 8 positions matching TRBD2. Trimming at V came to 8 bases and at J to 1 base, leaving 8 bases not matched to a gene. From germline, CDR1 is SEHNR and CDR2 FQNEAQ (reference sequence). There are 15 residues in the CDR3. The CDR3 spells CASRLGSGGTDTQYF. DNA of the CDR3: TGTGCCAGCCGGTTAGGTAGCGGGGGCACAGATACGCAGTATTTT.

This clone has more than one count but fewer than ten. This sequence joins TRBV29-1 and TRBJ1-1; D is possibly TRBD1 (5 bases). Germline V gene sequence: CDR1 SQVTM, CDR2 ANQGSEA. Trimming removed 6 bases at V and 2 bases at J, with 22 bases between. This CDR3 is built from 16 residues. In DNA, the CDR3 is TGCAGCGTCTCCCAGGGCCGTTCGGGAGAAAACACTGAAGCTTTCTTT. Protein product: CSVSQGRSGENTEAFF.

This chain joins TRBV19 and TRBJ1-5, with D perhaps TRBD1 (5 bases). The CDR3 length is 15 residues. V was clipped by 5 bases and J by 4 bases, with 15 bases between them. CDR1 LNHDA and CDR2 SQIVND come from the germline V gene (reference sequence). CDR3 residues: CASSGGRANNQPQHF. The DNA for the CDR3 is TGTGCCAGTAGTGGGGGGAGAGCAAATAATCAGCCCCAGCATTTT.

DNA for the CDR3: TGTGCCAGTGCGACAGGGAGGCACACCGGGGAGCTGTTTTTT. Protein: CASATGRHTGELFF. The gene calls are TRBV11-3 and TRBJ2-2, with D possibly matching TRBD1 (7 bases). The CDR3 has 14 residues. Looked up from germline, CDR1 is SGHNT and CDR2 is YENEEA. The ends were cut back, 9 bases at V and 3 bases at J, with 14 bases in the middle.

This clone is a singleton in its sample. The chain has TRBV7-9 and TRBJ1-1; 8 nucleotides match TRBD1. Per germline, CDR1 SEHNR and CDR2 FQNEAQ (reference sequence). With 7 bases clipped from V and 1 base from J, the junction kept 17 bases outside the gene matches. CDR3 length: 18 amino acids. CDR3 residues: CASNRLFDRGDGNTEAFF. The CDR3 bases are TGTGCCAGCAACCGCCTTTTCGACAGGGGAGATGGGAACACTGAAGCTTTCTTT. Looking up the rest from reference TRBV7-9 and TRBJ1-1 gives the full variable domain: DTGVSQNPRHKITKRGQNVTFRCDPISEHNRLYWYRQTLGQGPEFLTYFQNEAQLEKSRLLSDRFSAERPKGSFSTLEIQRTEQGDSAMYLCASNRLFDRGDGNTEAFFGQGTRLTVV.

V usage is TRBV29-1 and J usage is TRBJ1-1; D is possibly TRBD1 (5 bases). Trimming took off 4 bases at V and 6 bases at J, with 21 bases between the two ends. The germline V gene has CDR1 SQVTM and CDR2 ANQGSEA. This CDR3 contains 15 residues. CDR3 region: CSVGERGSGGAEAFF. CDR3 in DNA: TGCAGCGTTGGTGAAAGGGGATCGGGAGGTGCTGAAGCTTTCTTT.

The chain uses TRBV5-8 and TRBJ2-7, with 7 positions matching TRBD1. Germline CDR1 and CDR2: SGHTS and YDEGEE. After removal of 4 bases from V and 3 bases from J, the junction contained 4 bases not matched to a gene. CDR3 length: 13 residues. The CDR3 spells CASSGDRVYEQYF. The CDR3 DNA follows: TGTGCCAGCAGCGGTGACAGGGTCTACGAGCAGTACTTC.

This CDR3 is CASSQTGLGSDTQYF. In DNA, the CDR3 is TGTGCCAGCAGCCAAACGGGACTAGGGTCAGATACGCAGTATTTT. V and J are TRBV3-1 (or the pseudogene TRBV3-2) and TRBJ2-3, with 8 bases lining up with TRBD2. J lost 4 bases, V lost 2 bases, and 5 bases had no gene match. This CDR3 is 15 amino acids long. Per the germline V gene, CDR1 is LGHDT and CDR2 is YNNKEL (reference sequence).

The table lists this clone with a few counts. The V and J genes are TRBV7-2 and TRBJ2-5, with D possibly being TRBD2 (5 bases). Germline loops: CDR1 SGHTA, CDR2 FQGNSA. V was trimmed by 2 bases and J by 5 bases, leaving 12 bases between them. This CDR3 comprises 14 residues. For the CDR3, the DNA is TGTGCCAGCAGCTTAATCCGGGGTCCGGAGACCCAGTACTTC. Translated, it gives CASSLIRGPETQYF. Full variable domain (rest looked up from reference TRBV7-2 and TRBJ2-5): GAGVSQSPSNKVTEKGKDVELRCDPISGHTALYWYRQSLGQGLEFLIYFQGNSAPDKSGLPSDRFSAERTGGSVSTLTIQRTQQEDSAVYLCASSLIRGPETQYFGPGTRLLVL.

The rearrangement joins TRBV5-6 to TRBJ2-7; 7 nucleotides line up with TRBD1. This CDR3 has 14 residues. Germline V gives CDR1 SGHDT, CDR2 YYEEEE. Germline trimming cut 5 bases from V and 5 bases from J; bases unmatched to any gene: 10. This chain's CDR3 is CASRKEDRSHEQYF. CDR3 sequence (DNA): TGTGCCAGCAGAAAAGAGGACAGGAGCCACGAGCAGTACTTC.

This clone was seen once. The V and J genes are TRBV11-2 and TRBJ2-1; TRBD2 might be the D (5 bases). The V gene lost 5 bases and the J gene lost 6 bases, with 17 bases spanning the gap. Germline CDR1 reads SGHAT; CDR2 reads FQNNGV. The CDR3 totals 15 residues. CDR3 sequence reads: CASSHRAEGPNEQFF. CDR3 nucleotides: TGTGCCAGCAGCCATCGGGCCGAGGGCCCCAATGAGCAGTTCTTC.

The rearrangement joins TRBV25-1 to TRBJ2-7, with 9 bases matching TRBD1. The V segment lost 8 bases and the J segment 9 bases; nucleotides outside the gene matches: 17. This CDR3 spans 15 amino acids. Per the germline V gene, CDR1 is MGHDK and CDR2 is SYGVNS. The CDR3 loop reads CASSWVGQGNIRQYF. CDR3 DNA: TGTGCCAGCTCCTGGGTGGGACAGGGAAATATAAGGCAGTACTTC.

The chain combines TRBV4-3 with TRBJ1-1; no reliable D call. Trimming stripped 6 bases from V and 4 bases from J, with 15 bases between. From germline, CDR1 is LGHNA and CDR2 YSLEER. The CDR3 loop spans 14 amino acids. For the CDR3, the DNA is TGCGCCAGCAGTAATCGGGGAGTGGGCACTGAAGCTTTCTTT. It codes for CASSNRGVGTEAFF.

The genes are TRBV6-5 and TRBJ2-5, with TRBD1 matching over 8 bases. The CDR3 is made up of 15 amino acids. J lost 1 base, V lost 5 bases, and 6 bases had no gene match. CDR1 and CDR2 (germline): MNHEY, SVGAGI. The CDR3 nucleotides are TGTGCCAGCAGTCAACAGGGGGGCCTCCAAGAGACCCAGTACTTC. Its translation: CASSQQGGLQETQYF.

The genes are TRBV28 and TRBJ1-2, with 9 bases fitting TRBD1. The V gene end was trimmed by 4 bases and the J gene end by 8 bases; junction bases not matched to a gene: 8. This CDR3 region has 14 residues. The germline V gene has CDR1 MDHEN and CDR2 SYDVKM. CDR3 sequence: CASSSGQGGNGYTF. The CDR3 DNA reads TGTGCCAGCAGTTCGGGACAGGGCGGAAACGGCTACACCTTC.

CDR3 sequence reads: CASSLLRVESQPQHF. The CDR3 DNA follows: TGTGCCAGCAGCCTCCTCCGGGTTGAAAGTCAGCCCCAGCATTTT. The gene calls are TRBV9 and TRBJ1-5; D remains ambiguous. Germline V CDR1 and CDR2: SGDLS, YYNGEE. This CDR3 comprises 15 residues. Trimming cost V 4 bases and J 6 bases, with 17 bases left between them.

This clone was picked up one time. The CDR3 spells CASKNPGGRGSSNQPQHF. Here the CDR3 DNA reads TGTGCCAGCAAAAACCCGGGTGGGAGGGGTAGTAGCAATCAGCCCCAGCATTTT. The V call is TRBV11-2, the J call TRBJ1-5; a possible D gene is TRBD1 (5 bases). The CDR3 sequence is 18 residues long. Germline V gene data show CDR1 as SGHAT and CDR2 as FQNNGV. Trimming shortened V by 7 bases and J by 0 bases, and 22 bases separated the two germline ends.